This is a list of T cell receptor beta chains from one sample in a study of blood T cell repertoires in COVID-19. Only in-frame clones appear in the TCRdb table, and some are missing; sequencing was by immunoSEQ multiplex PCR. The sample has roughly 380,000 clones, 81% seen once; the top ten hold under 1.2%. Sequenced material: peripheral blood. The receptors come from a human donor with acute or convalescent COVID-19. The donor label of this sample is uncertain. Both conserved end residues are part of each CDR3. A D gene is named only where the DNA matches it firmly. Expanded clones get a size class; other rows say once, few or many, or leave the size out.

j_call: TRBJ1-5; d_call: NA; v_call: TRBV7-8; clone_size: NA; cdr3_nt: TGTGCCAGCAGCACCGGGACATTGCAACTCAATCAGCCCCAGCATTTT; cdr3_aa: CASSTGTLQLNQPQHF
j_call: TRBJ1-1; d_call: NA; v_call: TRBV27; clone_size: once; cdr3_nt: TGTGCCAGCAGTTTAGCCCTCGGAGATCTCAAAGCTTTCTTT; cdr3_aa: CASSLALGDLKAFF
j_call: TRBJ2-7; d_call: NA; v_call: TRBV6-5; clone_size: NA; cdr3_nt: TGTGCCAGCAATAAAGAGCGAACCCTCTCCTACGAGCAGTACTTC; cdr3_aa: CASNKERTLSYEQYF
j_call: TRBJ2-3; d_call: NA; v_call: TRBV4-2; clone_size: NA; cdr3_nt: TGTGCCAGCAGCCAAGATGTGAAAGCGGATACGCAGTATTTT; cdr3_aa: CASSQDVKADTQYF
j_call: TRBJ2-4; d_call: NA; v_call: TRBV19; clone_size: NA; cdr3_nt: TGTGCCAGTAGTATATGGGGGACAAGGGGAGCCAAAAACATTCAGTACTTC; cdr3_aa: CASSIWGTRGAKNIQYF
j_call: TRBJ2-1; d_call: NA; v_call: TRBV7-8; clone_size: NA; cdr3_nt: TGTGCCTGCCGAAAAGAGCGTGAGCAGTTCTTC; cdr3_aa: CACRKEREQFF
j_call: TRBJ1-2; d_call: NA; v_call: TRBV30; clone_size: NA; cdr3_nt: TGTGCCTGGAGATCCCCGGGACAAAGATCGTCCTTC; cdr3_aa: CAWRSPGQRSSF
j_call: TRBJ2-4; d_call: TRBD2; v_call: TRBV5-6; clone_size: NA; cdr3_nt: TGTGCCAGCAGCTCTCTAGCGGGAGACAAAAACATTCAGTACTTC; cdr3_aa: CASSSLAGDKNIQYF
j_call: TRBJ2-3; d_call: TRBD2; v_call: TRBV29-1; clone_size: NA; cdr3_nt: TGCAGCGTACAACGGACTAGCGGGGGTGGCACAGATACGCAGTATTTT; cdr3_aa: CSVQRTSGGGTDTQYF
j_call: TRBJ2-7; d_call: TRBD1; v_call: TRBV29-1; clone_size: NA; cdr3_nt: TGCAGCGTTGAAGGGAACAGGGGCAACTACGAGCAGTACTTC; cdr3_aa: CSVEGNRGNYEQYF
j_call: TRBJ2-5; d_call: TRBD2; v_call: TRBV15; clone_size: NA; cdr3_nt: TGTGCCACCAGCAGGAGACTAGCGGGGGCAGGTGGGGAGACCCAGTACTTC; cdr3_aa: CATSRRLAGAGGETQYF
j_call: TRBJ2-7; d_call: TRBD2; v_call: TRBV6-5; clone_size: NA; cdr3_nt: TGTGCCAGCAGTTACGGGAGGGGTGCCAATCGCGAGCAGTACTTC; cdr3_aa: CASSYGRGANREQYF
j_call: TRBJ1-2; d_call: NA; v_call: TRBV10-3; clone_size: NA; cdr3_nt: TGTGCCATCAGTGAAGGGTTAGGGGACTATGGCTACACCTTC; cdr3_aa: CAISEGLGDYGYTF
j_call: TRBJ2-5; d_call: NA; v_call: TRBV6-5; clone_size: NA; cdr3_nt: TGTGCCAGCAGTTACTCTCCAGGGGAAGAGACCCAGTACTTC; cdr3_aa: CASSYSPGEETQYF
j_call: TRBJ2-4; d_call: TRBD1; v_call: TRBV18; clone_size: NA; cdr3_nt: TGTGCCAGCTCACTTGACAGGGGGCGAGAGTCCAAAAACATTCAGTACTTC; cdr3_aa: CASSLDRGRESKNIQYF
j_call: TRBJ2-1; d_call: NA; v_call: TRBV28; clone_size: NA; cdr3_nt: TGTGCCAGCAGCCTGGGGGGAGGGGGTAATCTTAATGAGCAGTTCTTC; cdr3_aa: CASSLGGGGNLNEQFF
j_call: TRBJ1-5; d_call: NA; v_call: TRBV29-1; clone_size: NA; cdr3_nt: TGCAGCGTTGAAGATCCGGGTGGGCCCCAGCATTTT; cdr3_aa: CSVEDPGGPQHF
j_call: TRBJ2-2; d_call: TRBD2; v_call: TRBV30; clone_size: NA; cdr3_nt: TGTGCCTGGAGAATAATAGCGGGGAACACCGGGGAGCTGTTTTTT; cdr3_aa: CAWRIIAGNTGELFF
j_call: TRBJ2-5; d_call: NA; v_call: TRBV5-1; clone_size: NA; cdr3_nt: TGCGCCAGCCGCTCACAGGCAGGGAAGACTCAAGAGACCCAGTACTTC; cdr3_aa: CASRSQAGKTQETQYF
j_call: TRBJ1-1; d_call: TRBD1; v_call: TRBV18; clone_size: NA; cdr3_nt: TGTGCCAGCTCACCAATTAGGGGGCTGAACACTGAAGCTTTCTTT; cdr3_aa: CASSPIRGLNTEAFF
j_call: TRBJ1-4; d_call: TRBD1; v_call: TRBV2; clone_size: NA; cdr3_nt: TGTGCCAGCAGCGCCCCAAGGGACAGGGGAGAAAAACTGTTTTTT; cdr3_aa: CASSAPRDRGEKLFF
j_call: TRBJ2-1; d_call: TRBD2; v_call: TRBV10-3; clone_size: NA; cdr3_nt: TGTGCCATCAGCGCGGGAGGGAACAATGAGCAGTTCTTC; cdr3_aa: CAISAGGNNEQFF
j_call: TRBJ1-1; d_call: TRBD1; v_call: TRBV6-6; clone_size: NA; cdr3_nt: TGTGCCAGCAGTTATTTACAGGGGAGAGCTTTCTTT; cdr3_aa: CASSYLQGRAFF
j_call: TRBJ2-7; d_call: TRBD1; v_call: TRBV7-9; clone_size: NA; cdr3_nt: TGTGCCAGCAGCTTAAGGGGGCGAGACGAGCAGTACTTC; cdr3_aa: CASSLRGRDEQYF
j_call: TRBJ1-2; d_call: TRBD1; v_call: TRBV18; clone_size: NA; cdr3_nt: TGTGCCAGCTCACGCGACAGGGATGGCTACACCTTC; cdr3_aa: CASSRDRDGYTF
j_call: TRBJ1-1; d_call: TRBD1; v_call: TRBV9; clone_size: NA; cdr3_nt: TGTGCCAGCAGCGTGACAGGGAGCATGAACACTGAAGCTTTCTTT; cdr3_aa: CASSVTGSMNTEAFF
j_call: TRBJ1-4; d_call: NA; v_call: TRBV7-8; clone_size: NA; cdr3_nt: TGTGCCAGCAGCTTAACGCAGGGTCTTTTGGATGAAAAACTGTTTTTT; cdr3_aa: CASSLTQGLLDEKLFF
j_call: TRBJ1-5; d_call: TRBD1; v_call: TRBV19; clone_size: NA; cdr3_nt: TGTGCCAGTAGTGTGACAGGGGGACCGGATAGCAATCAGCCCCAGCATTTT; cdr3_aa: CASSVTGGPDSNQPQHF
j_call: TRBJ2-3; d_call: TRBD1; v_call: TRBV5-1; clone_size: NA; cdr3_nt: TGCGCCAGCAGCTTTAGACAGGGACAGAGCACAGATACGCAGTATTTT; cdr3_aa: CASSFRQGQSTDTQYF
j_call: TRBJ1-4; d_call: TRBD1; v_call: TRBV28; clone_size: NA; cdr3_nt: TGTGCCAGCATCCCGAAGGGGGCTGCTGAAAAACTGTTTTTT; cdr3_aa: CASIPKGAAEKLFF
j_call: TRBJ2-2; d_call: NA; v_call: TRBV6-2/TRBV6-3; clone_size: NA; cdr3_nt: TGTGCCAGCAGTCCCACAGCGGAATCGAACACCGGGGAGCTGTTTTTT; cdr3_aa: CASSPTAESNTGELFF
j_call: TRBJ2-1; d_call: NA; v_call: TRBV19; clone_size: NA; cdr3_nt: TGTGCCAGTAGTACTGTCGGGAACAATGAGCAGTTCTTC; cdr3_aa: CASSTVGNNEQFF
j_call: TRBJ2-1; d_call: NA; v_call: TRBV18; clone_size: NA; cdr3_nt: TGTGCCAGCTCTCTGATAGGAGGGCCGGCCTACAATGAGCAGTTCTTC; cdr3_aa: CASSLIGGPAYNEQFF
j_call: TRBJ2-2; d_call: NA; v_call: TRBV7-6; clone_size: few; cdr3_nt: TGTGCCAGCAGCCCGGTAACAGGACAGACAAACACCGGGGAGCTGTTTTTT; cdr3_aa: CASSPVTGQTNTGELFF
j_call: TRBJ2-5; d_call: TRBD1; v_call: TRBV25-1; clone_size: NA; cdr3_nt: TGTGCCAGCAGACCTAGGACAGGAAAAGAGGGGGAGACCCAGTACTTC; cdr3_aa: CASRPRTGKEGETQYF
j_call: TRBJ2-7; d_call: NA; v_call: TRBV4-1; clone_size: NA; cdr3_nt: TGCGCCAGCAGCCAATTACGGAGTAGCTACGAGCAGTACTTC; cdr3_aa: CASSQLRSSYEQYF
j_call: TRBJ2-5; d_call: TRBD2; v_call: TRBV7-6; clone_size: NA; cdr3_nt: TGTGCCAGCAGCTTAGTGGGGACTAGCGCGGAGACCCAGTACTTC; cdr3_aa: CASSLVGTSAETQYF
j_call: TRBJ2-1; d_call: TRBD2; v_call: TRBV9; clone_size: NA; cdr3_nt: TGTGCCAGCAGCGTACGACTAGCGGGGAGCATTAATGAGCAGTTCTTC; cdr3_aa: CASSVRLAGSINEQFF
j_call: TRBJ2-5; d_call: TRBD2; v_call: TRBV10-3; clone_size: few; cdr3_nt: TGTGCCATCAGTGAGGGGGCGGGAGGGCCGGAGACCCAGTACTTC; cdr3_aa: CAISEGAGGPETQYF
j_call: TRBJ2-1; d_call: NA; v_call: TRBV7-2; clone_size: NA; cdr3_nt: TGTGCCAGCAACAACTACAGTCCGGGGGATGAGCAGTTCTTC; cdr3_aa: CASNNYSPGDEQFF
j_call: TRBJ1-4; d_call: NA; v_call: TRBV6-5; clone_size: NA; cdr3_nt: TGTGCCAGCAGGGGGGGTATGTCCGGTAGTGAAAAACTGTTTTTT; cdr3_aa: CASRGGMSGSEKLFF